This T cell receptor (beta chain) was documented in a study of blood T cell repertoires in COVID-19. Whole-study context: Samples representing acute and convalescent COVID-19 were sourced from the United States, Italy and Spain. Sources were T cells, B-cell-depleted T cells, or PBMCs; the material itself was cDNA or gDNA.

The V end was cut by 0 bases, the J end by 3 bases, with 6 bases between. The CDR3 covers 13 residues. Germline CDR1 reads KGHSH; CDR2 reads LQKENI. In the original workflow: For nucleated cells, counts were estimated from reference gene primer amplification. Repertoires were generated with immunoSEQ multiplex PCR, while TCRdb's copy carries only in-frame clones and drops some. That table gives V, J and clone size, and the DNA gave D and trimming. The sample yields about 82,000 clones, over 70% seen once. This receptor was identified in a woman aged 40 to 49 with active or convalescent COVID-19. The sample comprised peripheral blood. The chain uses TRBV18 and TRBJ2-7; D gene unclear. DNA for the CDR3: TGTGCCAGCTCACCACCCAACAACTACGAGCAGTACTTC. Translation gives CASSPPNNYEQYF.